Given below is one TCR beta chain in context. Here immunoSEQ multiplex PCR was the method, and the copy in TCRdb shows in-frame clones only, minus some. The profile shows more than 55,000 clones, around nine tenths of them singletons. CDR1 is LNHDA and CDR2 is SQIVND in the germline V gene (reference sequence). The CDR3 length is 13 residues. V lost 7 bases, J lost 6 bases, and 13 bases lay in between. This entry comes from a study of T cell changes during pregnancy in multiple sclerosis. The origin of this receptor is a female donor in good health, enrolled as a control in a pregnancy study. The rearrangement links TRBV19 to TRBJ1-5, with a tentative D call TRBD1 (5 bases). The specimen was peripheral blood, collected in the first trimester of pregnancy. In DNA, the CDR3 is TGTGCCAGTATTAAGGGGCCGGGTCAGCCCCAGCATTTT. This gives the protein CASIKGPGQPQHF.